This entry lists 8 T cell receptor beta chains sequenced from one sample in a study of OX40 agonist ivuxolimab in advanced cancers. Some clones are missing from TCRdb's copy, which holds only in-frame ones; the method was immunoSEQ multiplex PCR. This table holds tens of thousands of clones, 65% to 85% found once. The sequences come from CD4+ or CD8+ T cells sorted from blood, collected in a trial of the OX40 agonist ivuxolimab. The origin of the receptors is an adult with an advanced solid tumor such as melanoma, head and neck, liver or kidney cancer.

The chain is built from TRBV29-1 and TRBJ2-1; weak D call: TRBD2 (6 bases). Germline CDR1 reads SQVTM; CDR2 reads ANQGSEA. Trimming took off 0 bases at V and 6 bases at J, with 12 bases between the two ends. This CDR3 has 14 residues. The CDR3 loop is CSVEEAGFGNEQFF. CDR3 nucleotides: TGCAGCGTTGAAGAGGCGGGGTTCGGCAATGAGCAGTTCTTC.

The chain recombines TRBV2 with TRBJ2-5; D not certain. Trimming stripped 7 bases from V and 0 bases from J, with 6 bases between. The CDR3 length is 12 residues. Germline V gene sequence: CDR1 SNHLY, CDR2 FYNNEI. This CDR3 reads CASKYNQETQYF. The CDR3 DNA reads as TGTGCCAGCAAGTACAACCAAGAGACCCAGTACTTC.

This chain uses TRBV5-3 with TRBJ1-5; 7 bases are a match to TRBD1. TRBV5-3 falls under the ORF class, with uncertain function. The J segment lost 7 bases and the V segment lost 3 bases, leaving 7 bases of the junction unmatched. This CDR3 spans 14 amino acids. CDR3 nucleotides: TGTGCCAGAAGCTACCCAGACAGGGAGCAGCCCCAGCATTTT. Encoded protein: CARSYPDREQPQHF.

The CDR3 nucleotides read TGTGCCAGCAGCATACTAGCGGGAGGGCGTGAGACCCAGTACTTC. Its protein is CASSILAGGRETQYF. The V gene is TRBV5-4, the J gene TRBJ2-5; 13 bases are shared with TRBD2. V dropped 4 bases and J dropped 5; count of bases not matched to a gene: 5. The germline V gene has CDR1 SGHNT and CDR2 YYREEE (reference sequence). The CDR3 loop spans 15 amino acids.

V is TRBV30 and J is TRBJ2-5; 7 bases fit TRBD1. V shed 6 bases, J shed 1 base, and the junction held 5 bases outside the gene matches. The germline CDR1 and CDR2 sequences are GTSNPN and SVGIG (reference sequence). The CDR3 runs 13 residues. CDR3 loop: CACLGQAQETQYF. CDR3 DNA sequence: TGTGCCTGTCTCGGACAGGCCCAAGAGACCCAGTACTTC.

This chain links TRBV27 with TRBJ2-2, with 7 bases lining up with TRBD2. Germline V CDR1 and CDR2: MNHEY, SMNVEV (reference sequence). After removal of 8 bases from V and 6 bases from J, the junction contained 18 bases not matched to a gene. CDR3 length: 17 residues. Here the CDR3 reads CASCTIRGSGVAGELFF. In DNA, the CDR3 is TGTGCCAGCTGTACTATTCGCGGGAGCGGGGTGGCCGGGGAGCTGTTTTTT.

This clone was observed a few times. The CDR3 reads CASSEIFRAYEQYV. The DNA for the CDR3 is TGTGCCAGCAGTGAAATCTTCCGGGCATACGAGCAGTACGTC. The rearrangement joins TRBV6-1 to TRBJ2-7, with unresolved D. The CDR3 runs 14 residues. V lost 2 bases to trimming and J lost 4 bases, with 12 bases between them. Germline lookup yields CDR1 MNHNS and CDR2 SASEGT.

This clone was found a few times. This chain links TRBV10-3 with TRBJ1-2, with D possibly TRBD1 on 5 matching bases. Trimming pared 4 bases from V and 2 bases from J, leaving 14 bases between. CDR1 is ENHRY, CDR2 SYGVKD, per germline. The CDR3 has 15 amino acids. The CDR3 region is CAISAPDRANYGYTF. The CDR3 nucleotides are TGTGCCATCAGTGCCCCAGACAGAGCCAACTATGGCTACACCTTC.